This is a list of T cell receptor beta chains from one sample in a study of blood T cell repertoires in COVID-19. Libraries were prepared by immunoSEQ multiplex PCR; TCRdb keeps only in-frame clonotypes and omits some of them. This sample has approximately 75,000 clones; under 80% occur once, and the top ten carry around 27%. The sample was peripheral blood. The receptors come from a woman at least 80 years old with active or convalescent COVID-19. The CDR3 runs from the conserved cysteine through the conserved F or W. The D gene is left open where the match is weak. Size tells how often a clone was seen (once, few, many) or the class of an expanded clone, and some rows leave it out.

size | D | J | V | CDR3 | DNA
- | - | TRBJ1-6 | TRBV9 | CASTGVGSPLHF | TGTGCCAGCACAGGGGTTGGTTCACCCCTCCACTTT
- | - | TRBJ2-3 | TRBV2 | CASTASVRTDTQYF | TGTGCCTCCACGGCCAGCGTTCGCACAGATACGCAGTATTTT
- | TRBD1 | TRBJ1-5 | TRBV18 | CASSPTGVSPSNQPQHF | TGTGCCAGCTCACCGACAGGGGTTTCGCCAAGCAATCAGCCCCAGCATTTT
- | - | TRBJ1-1 | TRBV29-1 | CSAEEGVNTEAFF | TGCAGCGCCGAGGAGGGTGTGAACACTGAAGCTTTCTTT
- | - | TRBJ2-2 | TRBV2 | CASSELASTGELFF | TGTGCCAGCAGTGAACTAGCAAGTACCGGGGAGCTGTTTTTT
- | - | TRBJ1-2 | TRBV20-1 | CSASTGRGYGYTF | TGCAGTGCTAGTACAGGGAGAGGCTATGGCTACACCTTC
- | TRBD2 | TRBJ2-2 | TRBV11-3 | CASSLDGGSGELFF | TGTGCCAGCAGCTTAGATGGCGGGAGCGGGGAGCTGTTTTTT
- | - | TRBJ1-1 | TRBV30 | CAWSVEGSQNTEAFF | TGTGCCTGGAGTGTGGAGGGCAGTCAGAACACTGAAGCTTTCTTT
few | - | TRBJ1-4 | TRBV9 | CASSPVAGGYEKLFF | TGTGCCAGCAGCCCAGTCGCGGGAGGCTATGAAAAACTGTTTTTT
- | TRBD1 | TRBJ2-3 | TRBV5-1 | CASSWTGDGTDTQYF | TGCGCCAGCAGCTGGACAGGGGATGGAACAGATACGCAGTATTTT
- | - | TRBJ1-2 | TRBV5-6 | CASSQDRFYGYTF | TGTGCCAGCAGCCAGGACAGATTCTATGGCTACACCTTC
- | TRBD2 | TRBJ2-5 | TRBV9 | CASSVRRGVQETQYF | TGTGCCAGCAGCGTGAGACGGGGGGTCCAAGAGACCCAGTACTTC
- | - | TRBJ2-1 | TRBV28 | CASSSPGLANEQFF | TGTGCCAGCAGTTCACCAGGGTTGGCCAATGAGCAGTTCTTC
- | TRBD1 | TRBJ1-1 | TRBV6-6 | CASSKRTGGNTEAFF | TGTGCCAGCAGTAAACGGACAGGGGGGAACACTGAAGCTTTCTTT
- | - | TRBJ1-1 | TRBV5-4 | CASSPREGGNTEAFF | TGTGCCAGCAGCCCACGGGAGGGTGGGAACACTGAAGCTTTCTTT
few | - | TRBJ1-5 | TRBV19 | CASRMGGRNQPQHF | TGTGCCAGTAGAATGGGGGGAAGAAATCAGCCCCAGCATTTT
- | - | TRBJ1-6 | TRBV6-6 | CASSPFGLEASYNSPLHF | TGTGCCAGCAGTCCTTTCGGCCTCGAGGCCTCCTATAATTCACCCCTCCACTTT
- | TRBD1 | TRBJ1-5 | TRBV19 | CASTEGVDRGFQNSNQPQHF | TGTGCCAGTACCGAGGGAGTCGACAGGGGATTCCAGAATAGCAATCAGCCCCAGCATTTT
- | - | TRBJ1-2 | TRBV10-3 | CAISELGEEGYGYTF | TGTGCCATCAGTGAGTTGGGGGAGGAAGGCTATGGCTACACCTTC
- | TRBD1 | TRBJ2-5 | TRBV6-1 | CASSDHGTGQETQYF | TGTGCCAGCAGTGACCATGGGACAGGGCAGGAGACCCAGTACTTC
- | TRBD2 | TRBJ2-3 | TRBV7-2 | CASSFSSGGTDTQYF | TGTGCCAGCAGCTTCTCTAGCGGGGGCACAGATACGCAGTATTTT
- | TRBD1 | TRBJ1-1 | TRBV28 | CASSLGGQVNTEAFF | TGTGCCAGCAGTTTAGGGGGACAGGTGAACACTGAAGCTTTCTTT
- | TRBD1 | TRBJ2-2 | TRBV6-5 | CASSKQGPYTGELFF | TGTGCCAGCAGCAAACAGGGGCCCTACACCGGGGAGCTGTTTTTT
- | TRBD2 | TRBJ2-3 | TRBV19 | CASSTPLAGGTDTQYF | TGTGCCAGTAGTACGCCTTTGGCGGGGGGGACAGATACGCAGTATTTT
- | TRBD1 | TRBJ1-5 | TRBV20-1 | CSASSRGSQPQHF | TGCAGTGCTAGTAGCAGGGGGAGTCAGCCCCAGCATTTT
- | TRBD1 | TRBJ1-3 | TRBV27 | CASSSDRLGNTIYF | TGTGCCAGCAGTTCGGACAGGCTTGGAAACACCATATATTTT
- | TRBD2 | TRBJ2-5 | TRBV4-3 | CASSQDFVAGGAINQETQYF | TGCGCCAGCAGCCAAGATTTCGTAGCGGGGGGCGCGATAAACCAAGAGACCCAGTACTTC
- | TRBD1 | TRBJ1-1 | TRBV2 | CASSDGQGDTEAFF | TGTGCCAGCAGTGACGGACAGGGGGACACTGAAGCTTTCTTT
- | - | TRBJ2-7 | TRBV4-1 | CASSQSAAGPQSQQYF | TGCGCCAGCAGCCAATCAGCCGCGGGACCCCAGAGTCAGCAGTACTTC
- | TRBD1 | TRBJ2-7 | TRBV29-1 | CSVERSGQGGEQYF | TGCAGCGTTGAACGATCCGGACAGGGGGGAGAGCAGTACTTC
- | TRBD1 | TRBJ1-5 | TRBV30 | CAWSPGTGNNQPQHF | TGTGCCTGGAGTCCCGGGACAGGAAACAATCAGCCCCAGCATTTT
- | - | TRBJ2-1 | TRBV12-5 | CASGLVEAGALDNEQFF | TGTGCTAGTGGTTTGGTAGAGGCAGGGGCCTTGGACAATGAGCAGTTCTTC
- | - | TRBJ1-5 | TRBV19 | CASSIPQGLGNQPQHF | TGTGCCAGTAGTATCCCACAGGGCCTGGGCAATCAGCCCCAGCATTTT
- | - | TRBJ1-3 | TRBV3-1/TRBV3-2 | CASSRGAGNTIYF | TGTGCCAGCTCCCGGGGGGCTGGAAACACCATATATTTT